This TCR beta chain comes out of a study of PD-L1 blockade in urothelial cancer. Findings and caveats of the study: It was durable-benefit patients whose tumor-associated blood clones expanded more at 3 weeks.

Time point described: pretreatment peripheral blood. CDR3 length: 14 residues. V lost 1 base and J lost 4, with 11 bases in between. Germline CDR1 reads SGHRS; CDR2 reads YFSETQ. This clone was observed a handful of times. What it binds is not known. TCRdb keeps only in-frame clones here, not all; method: immunoSEQ multiplex PCR. Here the sample spans some 65,000 clones, about 86% being singletons. Sequencing was performed on PBMCs, taken around atezolizumab (anti-PD-L1) treatment. The source of this sequence is a man in his 70s with urothelial cancer. The chain carries TRBV5-1 and TRBJ1-2; D remains ambiguous. This CDR3 reads CASSLPSRSYGYTF. The CDR3, as DNA: TGCGCCAGCAGCTTGCCTAGCAGATCCTATGGCTACACCTTC.